These 22 T cell receptor beta chains came from one sample sequenced in a study of patients and donors after allogeneic stem cell transplantation. One entry per CDR3 protein, called by TCRdb with MiXCR from the RT-PCR reads. The sample has roughly 180,000 distinct CDR3 sequences, roughly two fifths seen once. The source material was blood, either unsorted or a sorted T cell fraction (not recorded which). These receptors were obtained from a human donor who was either an allogeneic HSCT recipient or a stem cell or donor lymphocyte infusion donor (not recorded which). It is not recorded whose cells these are; they may come from a transplant donor.

The chain uses TRBV2 and TRBJ2-7, with 10 bases identical to TRBD2. Germline V gene sequence: CDR1 SNHLY, CDR2 FYNNEI. Germline trimming cut 7 bases from V and 5 bases from J; bases unmatched to any gene: 11. The CDR3 extends over 15 amino acids. This CDR3 reads CASTFPTSGTNEQYF. CDR3 in DNA: TGTGCCAGCACCTTCCCCACTAGCGGGACCAACGAGCAGTACTTC.

This CDR3 reads CASSYSSGTRYEQYF. DNA for the CDR3: TGTGCCAGCAGTTACTCGAGCGGTACCCGCTACGAGCAGTACTTC. The J gene is TRBJ2-7, the V gene TRBV6-5, with D perhaps TRBD2 (5 bases). Germline lookup yields CDR1 MNHEY and CDR2 SVGAGI. The germline V and J ends were trimmed by 0 bases and 3 bases, with 12 bases remaining between them. This CDR3 has 15 residues.

The chain links TRBV12-3 or TRBV12-4 to TRBJ1-2, with TRBD1 matching 9 bases. The CDR3 spans 18 residues. V lost 5 bases to trimming and J lost 1 base; unmatched junction nucleotides: 14. In nucleotides, the CDR3 is TGTGCCAGCAGTCCTCATTCGACAGGGGGAGCTTTTAACTATGGCTACACCTTC. It translates to CASSPHSTGGAFNYGYTF.

This clonotype was counted between two and nine times. The V and J genes are TRBV4-3 and TRBJ1-4; D unresolved. The germline CDR1 and CDR2 sequences are LGHNA and YSLEER. V was shortened by 0 bases and J by 3 bases, with 11 bases between the two germline ends. The CDR3 totals 16 residues. As DNA, the CDR3 is TGCGCCAGCAGCCAAGATAAAAGACCTTCTAATGAAAAACTGTTTTTT. Protein sequence: CASSQDKRPSNEKLFF.

The chain joins TRBV20-1 to TRBJ2-3; 10 bases align to TRBD2. The CDR3 is made up of 14 amino acids. CDR1 and CDR2 (germline): DFQATT, SNEGSKA (reference sequence). The V and J ends lost 5 bases and 2 bases, in that order; junction bases with no gene match: 4. In DNA form, the CDR3 reads TGCAGTGCTGCACTAGCGGGACACACAGATACGCAGTATTTT. Protein: CSAALAGHTDTQYF.

The chain joins TRBV27 to TRBJ2-3, with D unresolved. CDR3 length: 14 amino acids. Trimming pared 3 bases from V and 3 bases from J, leaving 10 bases between. Germline CDR1 MNHEY, CDR2 SMNVEV (reference sequence). Here the CDR3 DNA reads TGTGCCAGCAGTTTGGGGATTACGACAGATACGCAGTATTTT. As protein: CASSLGITTDTQYF.

This clonotype was seen a few times. The chain is built from TRBV7-6 and TRBJ1-1, with 9 bases aligning to TRBD1. Germline CDR1 SGHVS, CDR2 FNYEAQ. This CDR3 comprises 15 residues. The V and J ends lost 3 bases and 4 bases, in that order; junction bases with no gene match: 6. This CDR3 reads CASSFGQGMGTEAFF. In nucleotides, the CDR3 is TGTGCCAGCAGCTTTGGACAGGGGATGGGCACTGAAGCTTTCTTT.

The chain has TRBV12-3 or TRBV12-4 and TRBJ1-3, with unresolved D. V shed 2 bases and J shed 8 bases, with 16 bases lying between them. The CDR3 consists of 15 residues. The CDR3 loop reads CASSLNDLTGDTIYF. The CDR3 coding sequence is TGTGCCAGCAGTTTAAATGACCTCACTGGGGACACCATATATTTT.

This clonotype appeared a few times. The chain employs TRBV28 and TRBJ2-3, with 7 bases matching TRBD2. Looked up from germline, CDR1 is MDHEN and CDR2 is SYDVKM. CDR3 length: 16 amino acids. The V segment lost 5 bases and the J segment 6 bases; nucleotides outside the gene matches: 14. The CDR3 DNA reads TGTGCCAGCAGTACTTACCAGGCGGGAGAAGGGGATACGCAGTATTTT. Amino acids: CASSTYQAGEGDTQYF.

The chain recombines TRBV5-6 with TRBJ2-7, with D perhaps matching TRBD1 or TRBD2 (5 bases each). V gave up 3 bases and J gave up 0 bases, with 10 bases separating them. Germline V gives CDR1 SGHDT, CDR2 YYEEEE. This CDR3 is built from 14 residues. The CDR3 is CASSSGTASYEQYF. CDR3 DNA sequence: TGTGCCAGCAGCTCCGGGACGGCCTCCTACGAGCAGTACTTC. The whole variable domain, remainder taken from reference TRBV5-6 and TRBJ2-7, is DAGVTQSPTHLIKTRGQQVTLRCSPKSGHDTVSWYQQALGQGPQFIFQYYEEEERQRGNFPDRFSGHQFPNYSSELNVNALLLGDSALYLCASSSGTASYEQYFGPGTRLTVT.

This rearrangement joins TRBV12-3 or TRBV12-4 to TRBJ1-6, with D possibly TRBD1 on 5 matching bases. V lost 1 base and J 5 bases, leaving 6 bases between the germline ends. This CDR3 comprises 14 residues. CDR3 amino acids: CASSLGGNNSPLHF. The CDR3 DNA is TGTGCCAGCAGTTTAGGGGGCAATAATTCACCCCTCCACTTT.

The rearrangement joins TRBV24-1 to TRBJ2-3; TRBD2 matches at 7 bases. With 7 bases clipped from V and 4 bases from J, the junction kept 13 bases outside the gene matches. There are 16 residues in the CDR3. Germline CDR1 KGHDR, CDR2 SFDVKD. This CDR3 is CATRGGAGRPADTQYF. CDR3 sequence (DNA): TGTGCCACCAGGGGAGGGGCAGGGAGACCAGCAGATACGCAGTATTTT.

J is TRBJ2-3 and V is TRBV20-1; D perhaps matches TRBD2 (5 bases). Between the trimmed V and J ends, which lost 6 bases and 3 bases, there was a span of 19 bases. CDR1 is DFQATT, CDR2 SNEGSKA, per germline (reference sequence). The CDR3 spans 15 residues. In DNA form, the CDR3 reads TGCAGTGCGCGCCGACTAATTAAAAGGACAGATACGCAGTATTTT. It yields the protein CSARRLIKRTDTQYF.

The chain combines TRBV6-1 with TRBJ2-5; D is perhaps TRBD1 or TRBD2 (5 bases each). The V gene's germline CDR1 is MNHNS and CDR2 SASEGT. This CDR3 is 14 amino acids long. Trimming left V 3 bases short and J 4 bases short, with 12 bases between. CDR3 loop: CASSEGVRVETQYF. DNA for the CDR3: TGTGCCAGCAGTGAGGGGGTCAGGGTAGAGACCCAGTACTTC.

This clonotype was seen a handful of times. The genes are TRBV4-3 and TRBJ2-1; D not certain. The germline CDR1 and CDR2 sequences are LGHNA and YSLEER. Trimming took off 4 bases at V and 7 bases at J, with 11 bases between the two ends. The CDR3 runs 13 residues. This CDR3 is CASSPGLGNEQFF. The DNA for the CDR3 is TGCGCCAGCAGCCCAGGCCTAGGAAATGAGCAGTTCTTC.

The chain combines TRBV15 with TRBJ1-1; D gene ambiguous. This CDR3 has 13 residues. Germline assignment: CDR1 LNHNV and CDR2 YYDKDF (reference sequence). V was clipped by 6 bases and J by 0 bases, with 8 bases between them. CDR3 coding DNA: TGTGCCACCAGGGGCGGATTGAACACTGAAGCTTTCTTT. Its translation is CATRGGLNTEAFF.

The chain recombines TRBV9 with TRBJ1-1, with unresolved D. CDR3 length: 15 amino acids. Germline assignment: CDR1 SGDLS and CDR2 YYNGEE. Trimming removed 0 bases from V and 1 base from J, with 10 bases in between. CDR3 nucleotide sequence: TGTGCCAGCAGCGTAGGCGATTACTGGAACACTGAAGCTTTCTTT. This encodes CASSVGDYWNTEAFF.

The V call is TRBV18, the J call TRBJ2-7; D not certain. Looked up from germline, CDR1 is KGHSH and CDR2 is LQKENI. CDR3 length equals 14 residues. Trimming took off 0 bases at V and 0 bases at J, with 6 bases between the two ends. CDR3 residues: CASSPPSTSYEQYF. The CDR3 coding sequence is TGTGCCAGCTCACCACCGAGCACCTCCTACGAGCAGTACTTC.

This clonotype was observed a handful of times. The rearrangement joins TRBV6-6 to TRBJ1-1; no clear D gene. The CDR3 is 15 amino acids. Trimming took 2 bases from V and 1 from J, leaving 11 bases between them. Germline CDR1 and CDR2: MNHNY and SVGAGI (reference sequence). CDR3 sequence: CASSYVVSSNTEAFF. CDR3 sequence (DNA): TGTGCCAGCAGTTACGTCGTCAGTTCGAACACTGAAGCTTTCTTT.

The CDR3 is CASRDTSYEQYF. CDR3 coding DNA: TGCGCCAGCAGGGACACCAGCTACGAGCAGTACTTC. This chain links TRBV5-1 with TRBJ2-7, with TRBD1 as a possible D gene (5 bases). V gave up 5 bases and J gave up 3 bases, with 9 bases separating them. The CDR3 extends over 12 amino acids. In germline, CDR1 is SGHRS, CDR2 YFSETQ. The whole variable domain, remainder taken from reference TRBV5-1 and TRBJ2-7, is KAGVTQTPRYLIKTRGQQVTLSCSPISGHRSVSWYQQTPGQGLQFLFEYFSETQRNKGNFPGRFSGRQFSNSRSEMNVSTLELGDSALYLCASRDTSYEQYFGPGTRLTVT.

In this sample, this clonotype turned up a few times. This chain links TRBV27 with TRBJ2-2; D tentatively fits TRBD1 or TRBD2 (5 bases each). The CDR3 has 15 residues. Germline loops: CDR1 MNHEY, CDR2 SMNVEV (reference sequence). V was cut by 6 bases and J by 7 bases, with 18 bases left in between. For the CDR3, the DNA is TGTGCCAGCAGCAGTAGGACACGACGGGGCGGGGAGCTGTTTTTT. Its translation: CASSSRTRRGGELFF.

V is TRBV27 and J is TRBJ2-1; a possible D gene is TRBD2 (6 bases). V was clipped by 11 bases and J by 0 bases, with 23 bases between them. Germline loops: CDR1 MNHEY, CDR2 SMNVEV (reference sequence). This CDR3 spans 17 amino acids. The CDR3 region is CALPRKGLLSSYNEQFF. CDR3 nucleotides: TGTGCCTTACCGAGGAAGGGACTTCTTAGCTCCTACAATGAGCAGTTCTTC.